The 21 T cell receptor beta chains presented below share a single source sample, sequenced in a study of shared clonotypes between healthy human individuals. The data were produced by immunoSEQ multiplex PCR, yet TCRdb's version contains in-frame clones alone and is incomplete. This repertoire shows approximately 2.1 million clones, more than 85% found once; its top ten account for 0.39%. Sequenced input: naive CD4+ T cells from PBMCs. Subset defined: CD45RA+ positively selected. These receptors were obtained from a man younger than 35 in good health. Some clones in this sample may be carry-over from other donors' samples.

The chain has TRBV11-2 and TRBJ2-7; 7 nucleotides agree with TRBD1. The CDR3 runs 13 residues. V lost 5 bases, J lost 6 bases, and 7 bases stayed unmatched. CDR1 is SGHAT and CDR2 is FQNNGV in the germline V gene. For the CDR3, the DNA is TGTGCCAGCAGCGGGGGACAGTTCTCCGAGCAGTACTTC. This encodes CASSGGQFSEQYF.

As regards this clone: Additional DNA sequences in this sample encode the identical CDR3. The V gene is TRBV7-2, the J gene TRBJ1-2; no clear D gene. Germline V gives CDR1 SGHTA, CDR2 FQGNSA. CDR3 length: 12 amino acids. V shed 3 bases and J shed 2 bases, with 4 bases lying between them. CDR3 sequence (DNA): TGTGCCAGCAGCTTTTCAAACTATGGCTACACCTTC. This codes for CASSFSNYGYTF.

The chain has TRBV5-5 and TRBJ1-4, with D perhaps TRBD1 (5 bases). V lost 0 bases, J lost 8 bases, and 11 bases lay in between. The CDR3 runs 14 residues. The germline V gene has CDR1 SGHKS and CDR2 YYEKEE (reference sequence). The DNA of the CDR3 is TGTGCCAGCAGCTTGGTACCGGGGCTGGAAAAACTGTTTTTT. As protein: CASSLVPGLEKLFF.

The sample holds one count of this clone. This sequence joins TRBV5-6 and TRBJ2-1, with 11 bases that match TRBD2. Germline assignment: CDR1 SGHDT and CDR2 YYEEEE. The CDR3 is 18 residues long. V was pared by 2 bases and J by 0 bases, with 7 bases of the junction left unmatched. CDR3 in amino acids: CASSFAGTSGTSYNEQFF. The CDR3 nucleotides read TGTGCCAGCAGCTTTGCCGGGACTAGCGGCACCTCCTACAATGAGCAGTTCTTC.

This chain links TRBV30 with TRBJ2-1; D possibly corresponds to TRBD2 (6 bases). The length of the CDR3 is 15 residues. The germline CDR1 and CDR2 sequences are GTSNPN and SVGIG (reference sequence). Trimming stripped 3 bases from V and 4 bases from J, with 16 bases between. For the CDR3, the DNA is TGTGCCTGGAGGACTAGTTGGGGGTTGTACAATGAGCAGTTCTTC. Its protein is CAWRTSWGLYNEQFF. Full variable domain (rest looked up from reference TRBV30 and TRBJ2-1): SQTIHQWPATLVQPVGSPLSLECTVEGTSNPNLYWYRQAAGRGLQLLFYSVGIGQISSEVPQNLSASRPQDRQFILSSKKLLLSDSGFYLCAWRTSWGLYNEQFFGPGTRLTVL.

The V and J genes are TRBV28 and TRBJ1-2; D gene uncertain. V was clipped by 7 bases and J by 7 bases, with 19 bases between them. This CDR3 comprises 14 residues. In germline, CDR1 is MDHEN, CDR2 SYDVKM. CDR3 coding DNA: TGTGCCAGCAAAAAGAGTACAGCCCGCTTTGGCTACACCTTC. This translates into CASKKSTARFGYTF.

In its sample, this clone was seen once. The chain links TRBV19 to TRBJ1-2, with D hard to call. This CDR3 is 15 amino acids long. The germline V and J ends were trimmed by 9 bases and 4 bases, with 21 bases remaining between them. Germline V gives CDR1 LNHDA, CDR2 SQIVND (reference sequence). The CDR3: CASKAGREGSYGYTF. CDR3 DNA sequence: TGTGCCAGCAAGGCTGGGCGCGAGGGAAGCTATGGCTACACCTTC.

A word on this clone: Other nucleotide sequences from this sample produce the same CDR3. The CDR3 here is CASSQQGYGYTF. The DNA of the CDR3 is TGTGCCAGCAGCCAACAGGGGTATGGCTACACCTTC. The J gene is TRBJ1-2, the V gene TRBV6-5; the match to TRBD1 covers 7 bases. There are 12 residues in the CDR3. CDR1 is MNHEY and CDR2 is SVGAGI in the germline V gene. The V and J ends lost 6 bases and 5 bases, in that order; junction bases with no gene match: 3.

A remark on this clone: The sample holds other DNA sequences that translate to the same CDR3. The V and J genes are TRBV27 and TRBJ2-2; D not certain. This CDR3 contains 12 residues. Germline assignment: CDR1 MNHEY and CDR2 SMNVEV (reference sequence). The V end was cut by 8 bases, the J end by 4 bases, with 8 bases between. Written as DNA, the CDR3 is TGTGCCAGCTCGTTGAGCACCGGGGAGCTGTTTTTT. Translating it yields CASSLSTGELFF.

Here the CDR3 reads CASSLFYTSDVYEQYF. The DNA of the CDR3 is TGTGCCAGCAGTTTATTCTACACTAGCGACGTTTACGAGCAGTACTTC. The chain carries TRBV27 and TRBJ2-7; 7 bases fit TRBD2. Germline assignment: CDR1 MNHEY and CDR2 SMNVEV (reference sequence). V gave up 1 base and J gave up 4 bases; unmatched junction bases: 10. The CDR3 extends over 16 amino acids.

The V call is TRBV6-1, the J call TRBJ2-1; TRBD2 agrees at 7 bases. Looked up from germline, CDR1 is MNHNS and CDR2 is SASEGT. CDR3 length equals 13 residues. The ends lost 7 bases at V and 16 bases at J; junction bases unmatched: 16. The CDR3 DNA reads as TGTGCCAGCAAGTCTTCTCTCACTAGCGCCCAATTCTTC. Translated: CASKSSLTSAQFF.

The V and J genes are TRBV29-1 and TRBJ2-1, with D unclear. The V end lost 6 bases, the J end lost 9 bases, and 9 bases lay between the germline ends. The CDR3 has 10 amino acids. Per the germline V gene, CDR1 is SQVTM and CDR2 is ANQGSEA. The CDR3 DNA reads TGCAGCGTCGGGTCATTTGAGCAGTTCTTC. Its translation: CSVGSFEQFF.

The chain combines TRBV10-3 with TRBJ2-2; D unresolved. The CDR3 is 14 residues long. The V gene's germline CDR1 is ENHRY and CDR2 SYGVKD. The V end was cut by 6 bases, the J end by 0 bases, with 8 bases between. The CDR3: CAISSSANTGELFF. The CDR3 DNA is TGTGCCATCAGCTCGAGCGCGAACACCGGGGAGCTGTTTTTT.

The CDR3 DNA follows: TGTGCCAGCAGTGAAGGACCCCCAGGGAACACTGAAGCTTTCTTT. Amino acids: CASSEGPPGNTEAFF. This rearrangement joins TRBV2 to TRBJ1-1; no firm D call. The germline gives CDR1 SNHLY, CDR2 FYNNEI. The CDR3 has 15 amino acids. V shed 1 base and J shed 1 base, with 10 bases lying between them.

The chain is built from TRBV28 and TRBJ2-7; 7 nucleotides align to TRBD2. Losses at the gene ends were 6 bases for V and 2 bases for J; bases not matched to a gene: 10. CDR1 and CDR2 from the germline V gene are MDHEN and SYDVKM. This CDR3 is built from 15 residues. The CDR3 coding sequence is TGTGCCAGCAGCTGGGGACTAAAAAAACCCTACGAGCAGTACTTC. It yields the protein CASSWGLKKPYEQYF.

The chain joins TRBV11-2 to TRBJ2-3; 8 nucleotides match TRBD2. The CDR3 consists of 19 residues. Germline V CDR1 and CDR2: SGHAT, FQNNGV. With V trimmed by 2 bases and J by 7 bases, 20 bases remained unmatched. The CDR3 bases are TGTGCCAGCAGCTTACTGATTCGTTCGGCCGGGACTAGTCGCAATACGCAGTATTTT. Translating it yields CASSLLIRSAGTSRNTQYF.

The chain recombines TRBV5-1 with TRBJ2-7; 12 nucleotides align to TRBD2. Per the germline V gene, CDR1 is SGHRS and CDR2 is YFSETQ. The ends lost 3 bases at V and 13 bases at J; junction bases unmatched: 14. The CDR3 length is 15 residues. CDR3 residues: CASSSNLAGGPVYYF. The CDR3 nucleotides are TGCGCCAGCAGCTCGAACCTAGCGGGAGGGCCTGTTTACTACTTC.

This rearrangement joins TRBV7-9 to TRBJ1-4; unclear D gene. Germline loops: CDR1 SEHNR, CDR2 FQNEAQ (reference sequence). This CDR3 comprises 13 residues. Trimming shortened V by 2 bases and J by 2 bases, and 3 bases separated the two germline ends. The DNA of the CDR3 is TGTGCCAGCAGCTTAAGTACTAATGAAAAACTGTTTTTT. Protein: CASSLSTNEKLFF.

This chain joins TRBV6-6 and TRBJ2-7; 9 nucleotides match TRBD1. Germline V lookup: CDR1 MNHNY, CDR2 SVGAGI (reference sequence). Losses at the gene ends were 4 bases for V and 7 bases for J; bases not matched to a gene: 5. CDR3 length: 13 residues. CDR3 bases: TGTGCCAGCAGTTTGGACAGGGGAGTTGAGCAGTACTTC. Translation gives CASSLDRGVEQYF.

The V and J genes are TRBV6-6 and TRBJ1-2; D may be TRBD1 (6 bases). From germline, CDR1 is MNHNY and CDR2 SVGAGI (reference sequence). The CDR3 has 14 residues. The germline V and J ends were trimmed by 0 bases and 5 bases, with 10 bases remaining between them. The CDR3 DNA follows: TGTGCCAGCAGTTACTCTGACAGGAGTTATGGCTACACCTTC. Its translation: CASSYSDRSYGYTF.

The rearrangement uses TRBV7-6 and TRBJ2-2; 9 bases map to TRBD2. The junction had 4 bases not matched to a gene; V was cut back by 5 bases and J by 0 bases. Germline assignment: CDR1 SGHVS and CDR2 FNYEAQ. The CDR3 has 16 residues. In DNA, the CDR3 is TGTGCCAGCAGCCTTACTAGCGGGTCGAACACCGGGGAGCTGTTTTTT. It yields the protein CASSLTSGSNTGELFF.